This TCR beta chain appears in the sequencing data of a study of T-cell reconstitution after alpha-beta-depleted transplantation in children. General observations from the study: Counts and diversity of T cells one year after transplant came mostly from newly produced T cells. Reportedly, roughly two months post-transplant, alpha-beta T cells arose from several hundred expanded graft clones. In some patients, recipient T cells and intrathymic progenitors surviving conditioning explained high day-60 diversity.

Unique molecular identifiers were used in preparing the TCRbeta library. TCRdb redid the calling of the PCR reads with MiXCR, one entry per CDR3 protein. The data show some 300,000 distinct CDR3 sequences, roughly 9.1% seen once. This clonotype appeared many times. As yet, its antigen is unknown. The input for sequencing was PBMCs, taken before TCRalphabeta/CD19-depleted stem cell transplant. This clonotype was obtained from a boy younger than two with acute myeloid leukemia, due to receive a stem cell transplant.

In DNA, the CDR3 is TGCGCCAGCAGCTTGCTCGGGGATAGCAATCAGCCCCAGCATTTT. This translates into CASSLLGDSNQPQHF. The genes are TRBV5-1 and TRBJ1-5; no clear D gene. The CDR3 length is 15 residues. Germline CDR1 is SGHRS and CDR2 is YFSETQ. Trimming shortened V by 1 base and J by 0 bases, and 8 bases separated the two germline ends.